This T cell receptor (beta chain) appears in the sequencing data of a study of Ad26.COV2.S vaccination and SARS-CoV-2 variants. The study, taken as a whole, reports: Vaccinated individuals (as opposed to placebo recipients) had higher spike-specific TCR breadth. An underestimation of total T cell responses may have resulted from the TCR breadth and depth analyses. Following vaccination, spike-specific CD8+ and CD4+ T cell responses reportedly exhibited substantial breadth.

CDR3 length equals 14 residues. Looked up from germline, CDR1 is MNHEY and CDR2 is SVGAGI. V lost 5 bases, J lost 1 base, and 3 bases stayed unmatched. Sequencing used immunoSEQ multiplex PCR; TCRdb keeps in-frame clones, though not all of them. This sample has hundreds of thousands of clones, with around 90% found just once. Points on this clone: The antigen remains unidentified.

The rearrangement joins TRBV6-5 to TRBJ2-7; TRBD2 aligns across 9 bases. The receptor was derived from a human donor who had recovered from COVID-19. The specimen comprised peripheral blood, sampled after recovery from COVID-19. The CDR3 loop is CASSLAGPSYEQYF. The CDR3 DNA reads TGTGCCAGCAGTCTAGCGGGGCCTTCCTACGAGCAGTACTTC.